This TCR beta chain was profiled in a study of response to subunit inactivated influenza vaccine. Whole-study findings and limits: That few new T cells are recruited by each seasonal influenza vaccination was the authors' suggestion.

MiXCR was run by TCRdb on the RT-PCR reads, yielding one entry per CDR3 protein. The sample includes under 950,000 distinct CDR3 sequences, 21% of them seen just once. This clonotype was detected many times. What it binds is not known. CDR1 DFQATT and CDR2 SNEGSKA come from the germline V gene (reference sequence). The junction had 5 bases not matched to a gene; V was cut back by 0 bases and J by 4 bases. This CDR3 contains 15 residues. The V call is TRBV20-1, the J call TRBJ1-1, with TRBD1 matching 10 bases. This TCR came from a man between 45 and 60 years old who received an inactivated influenza vaccine. Source: PBMCs from blood, taken more than 4 days after vaccination. The DNA for the CDR3 is TGCAGTGCTAGAGATCCTGGGACAGGGGTCACTGAAGCTTTCTTT. As protein: CSARDPGTGVTEAFF.